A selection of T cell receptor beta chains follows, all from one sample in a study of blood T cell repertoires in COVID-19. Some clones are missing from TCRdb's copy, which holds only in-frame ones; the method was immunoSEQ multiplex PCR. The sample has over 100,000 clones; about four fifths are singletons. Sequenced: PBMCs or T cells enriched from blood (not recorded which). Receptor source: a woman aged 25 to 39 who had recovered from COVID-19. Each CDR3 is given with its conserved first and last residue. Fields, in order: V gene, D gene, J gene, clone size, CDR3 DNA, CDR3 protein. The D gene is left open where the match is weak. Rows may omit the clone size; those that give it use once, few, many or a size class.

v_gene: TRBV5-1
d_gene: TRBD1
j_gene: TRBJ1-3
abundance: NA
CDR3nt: TGCGCCAGCAGCCGATCGAATTATGGGACAGACGGTGGGAACACCATATATTTT
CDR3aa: CASSRSNYGTDGGNTIYF

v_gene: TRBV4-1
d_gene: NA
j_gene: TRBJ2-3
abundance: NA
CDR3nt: TGCGCCAGCAGCCAACCTCTAGGGGGGAGGGCTTCTAGGACGCAGTATTTT
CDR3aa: CASSQPLGGRASRTQYF

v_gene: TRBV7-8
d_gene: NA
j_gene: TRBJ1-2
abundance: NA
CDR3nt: TGTGCCAGCAGCTTAGGCAGGGGTCCGGTAGTCTATGGCTACACCTTC
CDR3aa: CASSLGRGPVVYGYTF

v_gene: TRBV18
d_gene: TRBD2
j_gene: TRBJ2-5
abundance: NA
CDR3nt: TGTGCCAGCTCACCGGGCGGGAGGCCTGAGACCCAGTACTTC
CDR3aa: CASSPGGRPETQYF

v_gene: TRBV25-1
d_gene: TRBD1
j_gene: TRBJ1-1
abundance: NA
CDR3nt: TGTGCCAGCAGTTGGACAGGGGGGAACACTGAAGCTTTCTTT
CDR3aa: CASSWTGGNTEAFF

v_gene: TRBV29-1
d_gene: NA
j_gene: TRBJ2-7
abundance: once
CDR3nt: TGCAGCGGAGGACTACCCTACGAGCAGTACTTC
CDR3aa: CSGGLPYEQYF

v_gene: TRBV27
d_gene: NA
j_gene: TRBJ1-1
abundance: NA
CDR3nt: TGTGCCAGCAGTTTAGATGAACAGGGTCGAAGCACTGAAGCTTTCTTT
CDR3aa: CASSLDEQGRSTEAFF

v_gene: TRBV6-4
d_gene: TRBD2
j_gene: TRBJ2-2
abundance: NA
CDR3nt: TGTGCCAGCAGTGACTCGGGGACTAGCGGCCCCGGGGAGCTGTTTTTT
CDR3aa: CASSDSGTSGPGELFF

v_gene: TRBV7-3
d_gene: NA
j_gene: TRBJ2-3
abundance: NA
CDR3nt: TGTGCCAGCAGCCCAACGGGAGCTAAAGATACGCAGTATTTT
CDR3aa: CASSPTGAKDTQYF

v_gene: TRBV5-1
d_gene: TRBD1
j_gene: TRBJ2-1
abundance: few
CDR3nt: TGCGCCAGCAGCTTGCAGCACGGGACAGGGTTCAATGAGCAGTTCTTC
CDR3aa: CASSLQHGTGFNEQFF

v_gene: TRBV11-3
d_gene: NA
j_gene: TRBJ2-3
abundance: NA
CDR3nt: TGTGCCAGCAGCTTAGATGGGCTAGCCGCAGATACGCAGTATTTT
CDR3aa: CASSLDGLAADTQYF

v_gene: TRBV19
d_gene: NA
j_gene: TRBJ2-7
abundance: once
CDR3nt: TGTGCCAGTAGTGGGGCAGGTCAGTTCTACGAGCAGTACTTC
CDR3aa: CASSGAGQFYEQYF

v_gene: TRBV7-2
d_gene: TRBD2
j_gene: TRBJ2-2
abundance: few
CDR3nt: TGTGCCAGCACCTCCAAGGGCGGGAGGGCCATAACCGGGGAGCTGTTTTTT
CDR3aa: CASTSKGGRAITGELFF

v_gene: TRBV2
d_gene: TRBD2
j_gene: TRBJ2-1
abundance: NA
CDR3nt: TGTGCCAGCAGTATTCACCACGGGGCTAGCGGGAGGGGGTCCTACAATGAGCAGTTCTTC
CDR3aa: CASSIHHGASGRGSYNEQFF

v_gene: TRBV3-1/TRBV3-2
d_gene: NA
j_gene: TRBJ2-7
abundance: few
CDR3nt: TGTGCCAGCAGCTCTACTAGGTCCTACGAGCAGTACTTC
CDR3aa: CASSSTRSYEQYF

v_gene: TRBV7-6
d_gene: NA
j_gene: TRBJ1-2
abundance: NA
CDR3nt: TGTGCCAGCAGCTTATACGGCTATGGCTACACCTTC
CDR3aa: CASSLYGYGYTF

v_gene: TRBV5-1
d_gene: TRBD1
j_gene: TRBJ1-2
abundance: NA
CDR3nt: TGCGCCAGCAGCTTGGAAAGGCGGACAGGAGCTAACTATGGCTACACCTTC
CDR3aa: CASSLERRTGANYGYTF

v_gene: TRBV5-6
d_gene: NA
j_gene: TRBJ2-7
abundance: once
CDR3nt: TGTGCCAGCACTGACAGCCTTGCATACGAGCAGTACTTC
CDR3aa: CASTDSLAYEQYF

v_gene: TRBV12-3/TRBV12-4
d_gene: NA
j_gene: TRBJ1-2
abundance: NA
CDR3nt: TGTGCCAGCAGTTTAGCGGAGGAGGATGGCTACACCTTC
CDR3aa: CASSLAEEDGYTF

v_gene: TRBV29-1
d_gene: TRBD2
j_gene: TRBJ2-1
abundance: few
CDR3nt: TGCAGCGTTACCCCTAGCGGGACCCCTTTTAGGGAGCAGTTCTTC
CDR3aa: CSVTPSGTPFREQFF

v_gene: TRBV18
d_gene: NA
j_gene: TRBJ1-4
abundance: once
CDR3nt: TGTGCCAGCTCACCAGGACAGCCTCATAATGAAAAACTGTTTTTT
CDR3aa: CASSPGQPHNEKLFF

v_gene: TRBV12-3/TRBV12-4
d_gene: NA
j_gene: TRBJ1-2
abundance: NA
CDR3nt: TGTGCCAGCAGACTAGGGGGATACGATGGCTACACCTTC
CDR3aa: CASRLGGYDGYTF

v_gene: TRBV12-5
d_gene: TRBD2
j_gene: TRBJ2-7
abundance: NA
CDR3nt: TGTGCTAGTGCCCCGGATCTAGCGGGGACGAGTGAGCAGTACTTC
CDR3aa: CASAPDLAGTSEQYF

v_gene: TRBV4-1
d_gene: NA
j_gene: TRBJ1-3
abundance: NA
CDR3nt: TGCGCCAGCAGCCCTTTCTACGCTCACTCTGGAAACACCATATATTTT
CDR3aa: CASSPFYAHSGNTIYF

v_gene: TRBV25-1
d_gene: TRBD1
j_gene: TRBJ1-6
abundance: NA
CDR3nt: TGTGCCAGCAGTGAATCCAGGGGGCAATACTCACCCCTCCACTTT
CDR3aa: CASSESRGQYSPLHF

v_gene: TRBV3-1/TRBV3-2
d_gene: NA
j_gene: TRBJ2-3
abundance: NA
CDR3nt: TGTGCCAGCAGCCAAGAAGTAGGGACTTCGGGAGATACGCAGTATTTT
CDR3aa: CASSQEVGTSGDTQYF

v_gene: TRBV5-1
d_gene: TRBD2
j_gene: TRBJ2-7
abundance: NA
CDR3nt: TGCGCCAGCAGCCAGACTAGCGGTCTAAGCTACGAGCAGTACTTC
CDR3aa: CASSQTSGLSYEQYF

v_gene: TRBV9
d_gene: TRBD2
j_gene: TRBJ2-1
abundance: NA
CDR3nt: TGTGCCAGCAGCGTTATAGCGGGAGGCTCCCACAATGAGCAGTTCTTC
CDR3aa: CASSVIAGGSHNEQFF

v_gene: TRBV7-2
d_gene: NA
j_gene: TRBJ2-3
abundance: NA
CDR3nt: TGTGCCAGCAGCTTTTCGCAGTTCACAGATACGCAGTATTTT
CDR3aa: CASSFSQFTDTQYF

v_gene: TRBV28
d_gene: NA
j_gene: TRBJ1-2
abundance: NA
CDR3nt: TGTGCCAGCAGTTTGTTCCGGGGAGGCTATGGCTACACCTTC
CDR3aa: CASSLFRGGYGYTF

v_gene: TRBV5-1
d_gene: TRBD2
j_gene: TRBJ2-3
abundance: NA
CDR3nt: TGCGCCAGCAGCTTGGGTGGCGGGAGGACTGATACGCAGTATTTT
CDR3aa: CASSLGGGRTDTQYF

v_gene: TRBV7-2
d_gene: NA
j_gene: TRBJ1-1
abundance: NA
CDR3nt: TGTGCCAGCAGCTTATGGAGGAACACTGAAGCTTTCTTT
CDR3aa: CASSLWRNTEAFF

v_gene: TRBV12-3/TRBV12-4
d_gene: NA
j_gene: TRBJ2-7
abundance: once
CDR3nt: TGTGCCAGCAGTTTCCGAAGGGGTTCGGGGCAGTACTTC
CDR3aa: CASSFRRGSGQYF

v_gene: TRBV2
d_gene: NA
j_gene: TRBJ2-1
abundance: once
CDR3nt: TGTGCCAGCACCCCCAGTCTCTACAATGAGCAGTTCTTC
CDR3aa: CASTPSLYNEQFF

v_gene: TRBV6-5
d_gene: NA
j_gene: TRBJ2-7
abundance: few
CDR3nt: TGTGCCAGCAGACAACAGGTCTACGAGCAGTACTTC
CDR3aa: CASRQQVYEQYF

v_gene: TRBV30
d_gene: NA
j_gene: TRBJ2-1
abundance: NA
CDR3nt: TGTGCCTGGGGGGGCCTCAATGAGCAGTTCTTC
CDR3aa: CAWGGLNEQFF

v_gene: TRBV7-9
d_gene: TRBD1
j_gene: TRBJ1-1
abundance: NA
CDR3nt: TGTGCCAGCAGCTCCACAGGGGGGAAGACTGAAGCTTTCTTT
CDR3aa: CASSSTGGKTEAFF

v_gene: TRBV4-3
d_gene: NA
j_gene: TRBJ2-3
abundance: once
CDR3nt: TGCGCCAGCAGCCAAGAACTAGTCACAGATACGCAGTATTTT
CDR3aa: CASSQELVTDTQYF

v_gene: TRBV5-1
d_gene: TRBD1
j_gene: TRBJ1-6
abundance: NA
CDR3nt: TGCGCCAGCAAAGAAGGGGGCAACTCCTATAATTCACCCCTCCACTTT
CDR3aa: CASKEGGNSYNSPLHF

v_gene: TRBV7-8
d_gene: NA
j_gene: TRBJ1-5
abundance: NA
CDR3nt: TGTGCCAGCAGCTTACAGGGGAATCAGCCCCAGCATTTT
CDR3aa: CASSLQGNQPQHF

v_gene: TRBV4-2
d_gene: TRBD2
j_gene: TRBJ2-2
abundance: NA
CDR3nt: TGTGCCAGCAGCCCCCGGAGTAGCGGGACCCCCGGGGAGCTGTTTTTT
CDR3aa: CASSPRSSGTPGELFF

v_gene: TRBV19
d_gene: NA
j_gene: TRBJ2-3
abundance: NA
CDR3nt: TGTGCCAGTAGTATCCGGACAGCAGCCTACCTCACAGATACGCAGTATTTT
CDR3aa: CASSIRTAAYLTDTQYF

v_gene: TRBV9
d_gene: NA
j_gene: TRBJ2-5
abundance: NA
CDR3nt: TGTGCCAGCAGCGAACAGGTACATCAAGAGACCCAGTACTTC
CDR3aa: CASSEQVHQETQYF

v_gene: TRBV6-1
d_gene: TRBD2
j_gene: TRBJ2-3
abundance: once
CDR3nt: TGTGCCAGCAGTGAAGCCCCCGGGGGGATAGCAGGAGATACGCAGTATTTT
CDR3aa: CASSEAPGGIAGDTQYF

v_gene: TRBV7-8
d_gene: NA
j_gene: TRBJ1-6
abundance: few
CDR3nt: TGTGCCAGCAGCTTAGTTATCCTACAGACGCCCTCCTATAATTCACCCCTCCACTTT
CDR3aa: CASSLVILQTPSYNSPLHF

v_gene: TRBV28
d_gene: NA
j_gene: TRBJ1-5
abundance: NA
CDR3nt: TGTGCCAGCAGACGCAGGGGCGGTGGCAATCAGCCCCAGCATTTT
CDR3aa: CASRRRGGGNQPQHF

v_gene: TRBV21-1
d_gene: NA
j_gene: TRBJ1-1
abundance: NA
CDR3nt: TGTGCCAGCAGCAAAGAAACAGTACAGGGGGGGAACACTGAAGCTTTCTTT
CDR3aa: CASSKETVQGGNTEAFF

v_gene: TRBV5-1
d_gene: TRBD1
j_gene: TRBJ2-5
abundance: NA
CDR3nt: TGCGCCAGCAGCTTGGAAGGGACAGGGGAGGAGACCCAGTACTTC
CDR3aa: CASSLEGTGEETQYF

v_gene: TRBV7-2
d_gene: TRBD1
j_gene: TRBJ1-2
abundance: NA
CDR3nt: TGTGCCAGCAGCTCCTGGCCTCGGGACAGTAATACTGGCTACACCTTC
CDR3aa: CASSSWPRDSNTGYTF

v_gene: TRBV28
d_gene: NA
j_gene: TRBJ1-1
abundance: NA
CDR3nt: TGTGCCAGCATCAGGCTGAACACTGAAGCTTTCTTT
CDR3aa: CASIRLNTEAFF

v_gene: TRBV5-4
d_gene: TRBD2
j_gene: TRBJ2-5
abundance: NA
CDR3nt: TGTGCCAGCAGCTTGTCTAGCGGGAGGGCGTACCAAGAGACCCAGTACTTC
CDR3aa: CASSLSSGRAYQETQYF

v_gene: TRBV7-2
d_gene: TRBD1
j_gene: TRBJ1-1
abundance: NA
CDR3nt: TGTGCCAGCAGCTTACAGGGACAGGTTAACACTGAAGCTTTCTTT
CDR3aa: CASSLQGQVNTEAFF

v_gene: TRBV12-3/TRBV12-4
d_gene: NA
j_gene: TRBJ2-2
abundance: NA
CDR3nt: TGTGCCAGCAGTTTAGACAGCACCGGGGAGCTGTTTTTT
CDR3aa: CASSLDSTGELFF

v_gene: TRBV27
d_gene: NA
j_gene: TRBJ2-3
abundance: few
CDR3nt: TGTGCCAGCAGTTGGTCACAGGGAGTTACGCAGTATTTT
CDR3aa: CASSWSQGVTQYF

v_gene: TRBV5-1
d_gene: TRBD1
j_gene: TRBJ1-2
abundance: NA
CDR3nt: TGCGCCAGCAGCTCATCCGGGACAGGGGGCAGGGCTAACTATGGCTACACCTTC
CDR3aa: CASSSSGTGGRANYGYTF

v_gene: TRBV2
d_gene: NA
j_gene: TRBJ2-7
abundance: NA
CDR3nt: TGTGCCAGCAATCGGGCAGGGAACCGCTACGAGCAGTACTTC
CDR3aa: CASNRAGNRYEQYF

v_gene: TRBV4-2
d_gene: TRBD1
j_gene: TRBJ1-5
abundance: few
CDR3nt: TGTGCCAGCAGCGATCGTCAGGGGGGCCTGGAGCCCCAGCATTTT
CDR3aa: CASSDRQGGLEPQHF

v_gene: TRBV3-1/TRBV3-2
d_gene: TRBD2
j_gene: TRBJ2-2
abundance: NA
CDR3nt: TGTGCCAGCAGCCAAGCTGGCGCGGGAGGGGTAACCGGGGAGCTGTTTTTT
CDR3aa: CASSQAGAGGVTGELFF

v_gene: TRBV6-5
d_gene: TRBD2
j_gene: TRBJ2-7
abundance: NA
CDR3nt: TGTGCCAGCAGTCGCCGGACTAGCGGGATACCTAAGCAGTACTTC
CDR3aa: CASSRRTSGIPKQYF